This T cell receptor (beta chain) was recorded in a study of CD8+ T cells in alopecia areata. Study overall: Affected scalp percentage gauged treated patients' severity. Study findings and constraints: It was less clear whether patients shared TCRs than it was in mice, possibly because of HLA.

Per germline, CDR1 GTSNPN and CDR2 SVGIG (reference sequence). This CDR3 has 15 residues. V lost 1 base to trimming and J lost 0 bases, with 13 bases between them. As the sequencing template, cDNA was produced by extracting RNA and reverse transcribing it. Libraries were prepared by immunoSEQ multiplex PCR; TCRdb keeps only in-frame clonotypes and omits some of them. The table lists around 300,000 clones, roughly 63% of them singletons. Sample treatment: oral pan-JAK inhibitor, 5-10 mg twice daily. A word on this clone: The antigen remains undetermined.

This chain connects TRBV30 to TRBJ2-7; TRBD1 or TRBD2 may be the D gene (5 bases each). The specimen comprised CD4+ T cells sorted from blood, sampled at roughly week 52, from a patient treated with tofacitinib. This TCR was recovered from a human donor with alopecia areata. The CDR3: CAWSGARESSYEQYF. In DNA form, the CDR3 reads TGTGCCTGGAGTGGAGCCAGGGAGAGCTCCTACGAGCAGTACTTC.